These T cell receptor beta chains were read from a single sample in a study of blood T cells in healthy people across ages. TCRdb passed the 5' RACE reads through MiXCR, listing each CDR3 protein once. The table has hundreds of thousands of distinct CDR3 sequences, approximately 48% seen once. Sequencing was done on a sample of blood. These receptor sequences come from a man aged 55 to 70 in good health. CDR3s include the opening cysteine and the closing phenylalanine or tryptophan. A D gene is named only where the DNA matches it firmly. Rows may omit the clone size; those that give it use once, few, many or a size class.

clone_size: .
j_call: TRBJ2-5
v_call: TRBV12-3/TRBV12-4
d_call: TRBD2
cdr3_aa: CASSFSGGFQETQYF
cdr3_nt: TGTGCCAGCAGTTTTAGCGGGGGGTTTCAAGAGACCCAGTACTTC

clone_size: .
j_call: TRBJ2-7
v_call: TRBV6-2/TRBV6-3
d_call: .
cdr3_aa: CASSYSTRGVITYEQYF
cdr3_nt: TGTGCCAGCAGTTACTCAACGAGGGGAGTGATTACCTACGAGCAGTACTTC

clone_size: few
j_call: TRBJ2-7
v_call: TRBV20-1
d_call: .
cdr3_aa: CSVSWNEQYF
cdr3_nt: TGCAGTGTTTCTTGGAACGAGCAGTACTTC

clone_size: few
j_call: TRBJ2-5
v_call: TRBV7-9
d_call: .
cdr3_aa: CASSLMSSGLQETQYF
cdr3_nt: TGTGCCAGCAGCCTAATGAGTAGCGGCCTTCAAGAGACCCAGTACTTC

clone_size: few
j_call: TRBJ2-1
v_call: TRBV27
d_call: .
cdr3_aa: CASSSPGLSSYNEQFF
cdr3_nt: TGTGCCAGCAGTTCTCCGGGACTGAGCTCCTACAATGAGCAGTTCTTC

clone_size: .
j_call: TRBJ2-1
v_call: TRBV29-1
d_call: .
cdr3_aa: CSVETGEQFF
cdr3_nt: TGCAGCGTTGAGACCGGGGAACAGTTCTTC

clone_size: few
j_call: TRBJ2-7
v_call: TRBV11-1
d_call: .
cdr3_aa: CASSFSPAYEQYF
cdr3_nt: TGTGCCAGCAGCTTCTCTCCAGCCTACGAGCAGTACTTC

clone_size: .
j_call: TRBJ2-3
v_call: TRBV27
d_call: TRBD2
cdr3_aa: CASSLWSGGSTDTQYF
cdr3_nt: TGTGCCAGCAGTTTATGGAGCGGGGGGTCCACAGATACGCAGTATTTT

clone_size: .
j_call: TRBJ2-2
v_call: TRBV6-1
d_call: .
cdr3_aa: CASSEAPITGELFF
cdr3_nt: TGTGCCAGCAGTGAGGCCCCTATCACCGGAGAGCTGTTTTTT

clone_size: .
j_call: TRBJ2-7
v_call: TRBV2
d_call: .
cdr3_aa: CASRQYEQYF
cdr3_nt: TGTGCCAGCAGGCAGTACGAGCAGTACTTC

clone_size: .
j_call: TRBJ2-3
v_call: TRBV21-1
d_call: .
cdr3_aa: CASSKSGLAWMTDTQYF
cdr3_nt: TGTGCCAGCAGCAAATCCGGACTAGCGTGGATGACAGATACGCAGTATTTT

clone_size: few
j_call: TRBJ1-6
v_call: TRBV12-3/TRBV12-4
d_call: .
cdr3_aa: CASKASQLNSPLHF
cdr3_nt: TGTGCCAGCAAGGCAAGCCAGCTTAATTCACCCCTCCACTTT

clone_size: few
j_call: TRBJ1-6
v_call: TRBV20-1
d_call: TRBD1
cdr3_aa: CSARDPGGDSPLHF
cdr3_nt: TGCAGTGCTAGAGATCCAGGGGGCGATTCACCCCTCCACTTT

clone_size: .
j_call: TRBJ1-2
v_call: TRBV2
d_call: .
cdr3_aa: CASSGGRTNYGYTF
cdr3_nt: TGTGCCAGCAGTGGGGGACGGACAAACTATGGCTACACCTTC

clone_size: .
j_call: TRBJ1-2
v_call: TRBV6-2/TRBV6-3
d_call: TRBD1
cdr3_aa: CASSDRALDGYTF
cdr3_nt: TGTGCCAGCAGTGACAGGGCCTTGGATGGCTACACCTTC

clone_size: .
j_call: TRBJ2-1
v_call: TRBV5-1
d_call: .
cdr3_aa: CASSLVAHEQFF
cdr3_nt: TGCGCCAGCAGCTTAGTCGCCCATGAGCAGTTCTTC

clone_size: few
j_call: TRBJ2-1
v_call: TRBV4-3
d_call: .
cdr3_aa: CASSQQTGRNNEQFF
cdr3_nt: TGCGCCAGCAGCCAGCAGACAGGGAGGAACAATGAGCAGTTCTTC

clone_size: few
j_call: TRBJ1-2
v_call: TRBV5-5
d_call: .
cdr3_aa: CASSLQGQENYGYTF
cdr3_nt: TGTGCCAGCAGCTTGCAGGGGCAGGAGAACTATGGCTACACCTTC

clone_size: few
j_call: TRBJ1-6
v_call: TRBV25-1
d_call: .
cdr3_aa: CASSGGSGSYNSPLHF
cdr3_nt: TGTGCTAGCAGTGGGGGAAGCGGGTCCTATAATTCACCCCTCCACTTT

clone_size: .
j_call: TRBJ2-1
v_call: TRBV4-1
d_call: TRBD2
cdr3_aa: CASSQSTGLAQNEQFF
cdr3_nt: TGCGCCAGCAGCCAAAGTACGGGACTAGCCCAAAATGAGCAGTTCTTC

clone_size: .
j_call: TRBJ2-7
v_call: TRBV5-1
d_call: TRBD1
cdr3_aa: CASSGTGATYEQYF
cdr3_nt: TGCGCCAGCAGCGGGACAGGGGCCACCTACGAGCAGTACTTC

clone_size: .
j_call: TRBJ2-5
v_call: TRBV12-3/TRBV12-4
d_call: TRBD1
cdr3_aa: CASSPDRGEETQYF
cdr3_nt: TGTGCCAGCAGTCCGGACAGGGGGGAAGAGACCCAGTACTTC

clone_size: few
j_call: TRBJ2-1
v_call: TRBV24-1
d_call: .
cdr3_aa: CATSDRVHEQFF
cdr3_nt: TGTGCCACCAGTGACCGAGTACATGAGCAGTTCTTC

clone_size: .
j_call: TRBJ1-4
v_call: TRBV15
d_call: .
cdr3_aa: CATSCRDNEKLFF
cdr3_nt: TGTGCCACCAGCTGCAGGGATAATGAAAAACTGTTTTTT

clone_size: .
j_call: TRBJ2-1
v_call: TRBV14
d_call: .
cdr3_aa: CASSHGDEQFF
cdr3_nt: TGTGCCAGCAGCCACGGCGATGAGCAGTTCTTC

clone_size: few
j_call: TRBJ2-5
v_call: TRBV6-6
d_call: TRBD2
cdr3_aa: CASSYGTTSPETQYF
cdr3_nt: TGTGCCAGCAGCTACGGGACTACTAGTCCAGAGACCCAGTACTTC

clone_size: .
j_call: TRBJ2-1
v_call: TRBV25-1
d_call: TRBD2
cdr3_aa: CASSEYGLAGGPYEQFF
cdr3_nt: TGTGCCAGCAGTGAATATGGCCTAGCGGGGGGGCCCTATGAGCAGTTCTTC

clone_size: .
j_call: TRBJ2-1
v_call: TRBV7-2
d_call: .
cdr3_aa: CASSPNRLSYNEQFF
cdr3_nt: TGTGCCAGCAGCCCCAACAGGTTGAGCTACAATGAGCAGTTCTTC

clone_size: .
j_call: TRBJ2-7
v_call: TRBV6-2/TRBV6-3
d_call: TRBD2
cdr3_aa: CASSHGGYSEQYF
cdr3_nt: TGTGCCAGCAGTCACGGGGGGTATAGCGAGCAGTACTTC

clone_size: .
j_call: TRBJ2-1
v_call: TRBV6-6
d_call: TRBD1
cdr3_aa: CASSYPARTGNNVQFF
cdr3_nt: TGTGCCAGCAGTTACCCGGCCAGGACAGGGAACAATGTGCAGTTCTTC

clone_size: many
j_call: TRBJ1-6
v_call: TRBV6-6
d_call: TRBD1
cdr3_aa: CASSLGQGRAPLHF
cdr3_nt: TGTGCCAGCAGTTTAGGACAGGGGAGAGCACCCCTCCACTTT

clone_size: .
j_call: TRBJ1-2
v_call: TRBV10-3
d_call: .
cdr3_aa: CAISAAGRSGYTF
cdr3_nt: TGTGCCATCAGTGCGGCAGGGCGGAGCGGCTACACCTTC

clone_size: .
j_call: TRBJ1-2
v_call: TRBV6-1
d_call: .
cdr3_aa: CASSEVFYGYTF
cdr3_nt: TGTGCCAGCAGTGAAGTGTTCTATGGCTACACCTTC

clone_size: .
j_call: TRBJ2-2
v_call: TRBV10-3
d_call: TRBD2
cdr3_aa: CAIPGGYSGTGELFF
cdr3_nt: TGTGCCATCCCCGGGGGGTACTCCGGCACCGGGGAGCTGTTTTTT